What follows are 17 T cell receptor beta chains derived from one specimen sequenced in a study of breast tumors, draining lymph nodes, adjacent tissues. TCRdb recomputed calls from the multiplex PCR reads with MiXCR, one row per CDR3 protein. The sample contains roughly 260,000 distinct CDR3 sequences, 30% of which appear only once. The lymph nodes were axillary draining lymph nodes from breast cancer patients. Specimen: axillary lymph node tissue. The receptors derive from a female donor with breast cancer. Some clones in this sample may be carry-over from other donors' samples.

This clonotype was detected ten times or more. V and J are TRBV6-4 and TRBJ2-3, with D possibly matching TRBD2 (5 bases). CDR3 length: 16 residues. V was pared by 5 bases and J by 0 bases, with 15 bases between. From germline, CDR1 is MRHNA and CDR2 SNTAGT. The CDR3 loop is CASSFLAGTSTDTQYF. CDR3 nucleotide sequence: TGTGCCAGCAGTTTCCTGGCGGGCACTAGCACAGATACGCAGTATTTT.

The chain couples TRBV28 to TRBJ2-7, with D possibly matching TRBD1 (5 bases). Germline lookup yields CDR1 MDHEN and CDR2 SYDVKM. Trimming stripped 7 bases from V and 1 base from J, with 11 bases between. CDR3 length: 13 amino acids. The CDR3 sequence: CASTYAGSYEQYF. As DNA, the CDR3 is TGTGCCAGCACCTATGCAGGGTCCTACGAGCAGTACTTC. Full variable domain (outside the CDR3, taken from reference TRBV28 and TRBJ2-7): DVKVTQSSRYLVKRTGEKVFLECVQDMDHENMFWYRQDPGLGLRLIYFSYDVKMKEKGDIPEGYSVSREKKERFSLILESASTNQTSMYLCASTYAGSYEQYFGPGTRLTVT.

This clonotype was seen repeatedly, ten times or more. The V and J genes are TRBV11-2 and TRBJ2-2; 9 bases are shared with TRBD2. The germline V gene encodes CDR1 SGHAT and CDR2 FQNNGV. The CDR3 consists of 15 residues. V was clipped by 4 bases and J by 6 bases; unmatched bases: 6. CDR3 region: CASSWVAGEAGELFF. The CDR3 nucleotides are TGTGCCAGCAGCTGGGTAGCGGGAGAGGCCGGGGAGCTGTTTTTT.

This clonotype was picked up a small number of times. V is TRBV20-1 and J is TRBJ1-1; a possible D gene is TRBD1 (6 bases). The CDR3 contains 12 residues. The germline V and J ends were trimmed by 3 bases and 4 bases, with 9 bases remaining between them. CDR1 is DFQATT, CDR2 SNEGSKA, per germline (reference sequence). The DNA for the CDR3 is TGCAGTGCTAGTACAGGGATCACTGAAGCTTTCTTT. Translation: CSASTGITEAFF.

This clonotype has at least ten counts. This sequence joins TRBV5-5 and TRBJ2-5, with D perhaps matching TRBD1 (6 bases). Trimming left V 1 base short and J 5 bases short, with 15 bases between. This CDR3 spans 15 amino acids. CDR1 and CDR2 (germline): SGHKS, YYEKEE (reference sequence). This CDR3 is CASSLFQERGETQYF. CDR3 DNA sequence: TGTGCCAGCAGCTTGTTCCAGGAGAGGGGGGAGACCCAGTACTTC. The full variable domain, rest sourced from reference TRBV5-5 and TRBJ2-5, is DAGVTQSPTHLIKTRGQQVTLRCSPISGHKSVSWYQQVLGQGPQFIFQYYEKEERGRGNFPDRFSARQFPNYSSELNVNALLLGDSALYLCASSLFQERGETQYFGPGTRLLVL.

In regard to this clonotype: The DNA is left out, because the CDR3 cannot be placed on it with certainty; the CDR3 is given as TCRdb lists it. The chain uses TRBV24-1 and TRBJ1-2; TRBD1, the table's D call, was not compared with the DNA. The CDR3 is 15 amino acids long, termini counted. The germline V gene has CDR1 KGHDR and CDR2 SFDVKD. The CDR3 spells CATSVGDGTRAGYAF.

This clonotype has at least ten counts. The chain has TRBV7-8 and TRBJ2-3; D is undetermined. This CDR3 comprises 14 residues. Germline loops: CDR1 SGHVS, CDR2 FQNEAQ. Between the trimmed V and J ends, which lost 5 bases and 3 bases, there was a span of 12 bases. CDR3 DNA: TGTGCCAGCAGCCCGGACGGAAGAACAGATACGCAGTATTTT. Translating it yields CASSPDGRTDTQYF.

This clonotype has a handful of counts. This rearrangement joins TRBV18 to TRBJ2-5; D remains ambiguous. Germline V gene lookup returns CDR1 KGHSH and CDR2 LQKENI. Trimming cost V 1 base and J 4 bases, with 7 bases left between them. The CDR3 is 13 amino acids. CDR3 nucleotides: TGTGCCAGCTCACCACGGCCCGGAGAGACCCAGTACTTC. It codes for CASSPRPGETQYF.

This chain joins TRBV10-3 and TRBJ2-1, with 13 bases that match TRBD2. CDR1 and CDR2 (germline): ENHRY, SYGVKD. The CDR3 runs 14 residues. The CDR3 loop reads CVSRGLAGDNEQFF. The CDR3 nucleotides are TGTGTCAGCAGAGGACTAGCGGGAGATAATGAGCAGTTCTTC.

In this sample, this clonotype turned up many times. The chain carries TRBV7-3 and TRBJ2-2; D might be TRBD1 or TRBD2, each matching 5 bases. The CDR3 has 15 amino acids. In germline, CDR1 is SGHTA, CDR2 FQGTGA. Trimming shortened V by 5 bases and J by 2 bases, and 12 bases separated the two germline ends. CDR3 sequence (DNA): TGTGCCAGCAGCCCCAGGGACGGTAACACCGGGGAGCTGTTTTTT. Encoded protein: CASSPRDGNTGELFF.

There are a few counts of this clonotype. Possible read error: a much larger clone is one base away. J is TRBJ2-7 and V is TRBV11-2; TRBD2 agrees at 9 bases. CDR1 is SGHAT and CDR2 is FQNNGV in the germline V gene. V shed 5 bases, J shed 2 bases, and the junction held 7 bases outside the gene matches. This CDR3 spans 15 amino acids. The CDR3: CASSTRASGTYEQYF. The CDR3, as DNA: TGTGCCAGCAGCACCCGGGCTAGCGGGACCTACGAGCAGTACTTC.

This chain connects TRBV3-1 to TRBJ2-1; possibly TRBD1 or TRBD2 for D (5 bases each). The V gene's germline CDR1 is LGHDT and CDR2 YNNKEL (reference sequence). Between the trimmed V and J ends, which lost 1 base and 8 bases, there was a span of 18 bases. The CDR3 is made up of 16 amino acids. The CDR3 is CASSQGPGTGSYEQFF. CDR3 DNA: TGTGCCAGCAGCCAAGGGCCCGGGACGGGGTCTTATGAGCAGTTCTTC.

In the case of this clonotype: A much larger clone sits a single nucleotide away, making a read error possible. V and J are TRBV14 and TRBJ2-2; tentative D call: TRBD2 (5 bases). CDR3 length: 18 amino acids. Germline CDR1 SGHDN, CDR2 FVKESK. The CDR3 sequence: CASGQDWRANQNTGELFF. CDR3 sequence (DNA): TGTGCCAGCGGCCAAGATTGGCGGGCAAACCAGAACACCGGGGAGCTGTTTTTT.

This clonotype has ten or more counts. The chain recombines TRBV28 with TRBJ2-1, with D unresolved. The CDR3 runs to 11 residues. Trimming pared 2 bases from V and 9 bases from J, leaving 5 bases between. Looked up from germline, CDR1 is MDHEN and CDR2 is SYDVKM. CDR3 DNA: TGTGCCAGCAGTTTAAGGTCTGAGCAGTTCTTC. It codes for CASSLRSEQFF.

This clonotype was seen repeatedly, ten times or more. The chain is built from TRBV7-2 and TRBJ2-1, with D tentatively TRBD1 or TRBD2 (7 bases each). Germline V gene data show CDR1 as SGHTA and CDR2 as FQGNSA. V dropped 4 bases and J dropped 8 bases, with 21 bases sitting between them. The length of the CDR3 is 16 residues. The CDR3 loop is CASSSGGAPAADEQFF. In DNA form, the CDR3 reads TGTGCCAGCAGCTCAGGGGGGGCGCCCGCTGCGGATGAGCAGTTCTTC.

Ten or more counts support this clonotype. This chain links TRBV19 with TRBJ2-7; D is perhaps TRBD2 (5 bases). Germline CDR1 and CDR2: LNHDA and SQIVND (reference sequence). Trimming removed 2 bases from V and 6 bases from J, with 11 bases in between. The CDR3 sequence is 13 residues long. The CDR3 is CASSISGLTEQYF. As DNA, the CDR3 is TGTGCCAGTAGTATATCGGGGTTAACCGAGCAGTACTTC. Combining the CDR3 with reference TRBV19 and TRBJ2-7 gives the whole variable domain DGGITQSPKYLFRKEGQNVTLSCEQNLNHDAMYWYRQDPGQGLRLIYYSQIVNDFQKGDIAEGYSVSREKKESFPLTVTSAQKNPTAFYLCASSISGLTEQYFGPGTRLTVT.

With regard to this clonotype: A read error may be the cause here, since a much bigger clone is one base away. J is TRBJ2-1 and V is TRBV5-6; possibly TRBD1 for D (7 bases). CDR3 length equals 12 residues. Trimming removed 6 bases at V and 9 bases at J, with 13 bases between. Germline V gene data show CDR1 as SGHDT and CDR2 as YYEEEE. The CDR3 DNA reads TGTGCCAGCACCCAGGGGGGAGCTGAGCAGTTCTTC. Encoded protein: CASTQGGAEQFF. The variable domain in full, completed from reference TRBV5-6 and TRBJ2-1, reads DAGVTQSPTHLIKTRGQQVTLRCSPKSGHDTVSWYQQALGQGPQFIFQYYEEEERQRGNFPDRFSGHQFPNYSSELNVNALLLGDSALYLCASTQGGAEQFFGPGTRLTVL.